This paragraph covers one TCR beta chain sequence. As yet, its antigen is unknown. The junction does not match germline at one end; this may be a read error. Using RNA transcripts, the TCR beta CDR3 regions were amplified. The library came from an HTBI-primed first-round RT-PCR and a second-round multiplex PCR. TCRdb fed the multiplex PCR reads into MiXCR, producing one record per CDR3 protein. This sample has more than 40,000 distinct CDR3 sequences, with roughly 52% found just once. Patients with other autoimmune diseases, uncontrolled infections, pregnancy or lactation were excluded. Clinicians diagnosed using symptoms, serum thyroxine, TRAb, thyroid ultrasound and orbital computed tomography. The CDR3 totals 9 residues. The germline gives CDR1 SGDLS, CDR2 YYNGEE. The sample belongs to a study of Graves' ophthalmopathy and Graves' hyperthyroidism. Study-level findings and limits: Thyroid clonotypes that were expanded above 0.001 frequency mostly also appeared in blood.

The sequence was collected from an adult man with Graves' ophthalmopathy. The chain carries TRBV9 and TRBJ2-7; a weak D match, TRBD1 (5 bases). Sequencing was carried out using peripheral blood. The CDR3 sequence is CASSGTGLW. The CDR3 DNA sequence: TGTGCCAGCAGCGGAACAGGTCTATGG.